Following are 3 T cell receptor beta chains from one sample sequenced in a study of T cell repertoires in cytomegalovirus infection. TCRdb processed the reads anew with MiXCR; each CDR3 protein has one entry. The table has fewer than 150,000 distinct CDR3 sequences, 30% seen once. Their cognate antigens are unknown. The source material was CD8+ T cells from cultured PBMCs, sampled from culture after CMV antigen stimulation. Source of these receptors: a human donor in good health (CMV status not recorded). Some clones in this sample may be carry-over from other donors' samples.

The chain uses TRBV6-2 or TRBV6-3 and TRBJ2-3; weak D call: TRBD1 (5 bases). The CDR3 totals 16 residues. Germline V gene sequence: CDR1 MNHEY, CDR2 SVGEGT. The V end was cut by 5 bases, the J end by 2 bases, with 17 bases between. CDR3 bases: TGTGCCAGCAGTACCTCAGCAGCACAGGACACAGATACGCAGTATTTT. Its protein is CASSTSAAQDTDTQYF.

The V and J genes are TRBV5-1 and TRBJ1-1; 7 bases match TRBD1. In germline, CDR1 is SGHRS, CDR2 YFSETQ. V lost 4 bases and J lost 11; bases outside the gene matches: 8. The CDR3 is 12 residues long. In DNA form, the CDR3 reads TGCGCCAGCAGCATAGGGACAGCCGGCGCTTTCTTT. Amino acid sequence: CASSIGTAGAFF. Variable domain in full (rest from reference TRBV5-1 and TRBJ1-1): KAGVTQTPRYLIKTRGQQVTLSCSPISGHRSVSWYQQTPGQGLQFLFEYFSETQRNKGNFPGRFSGRQFSNSRSEMNVSTLELGDSALYLCASSIGTAGAFFGQGTRLTVV.

The rearrangement uses TRBV5-1 and TRBJ1-3; D is possibly TRBD1 (6 bases). Deletions cut 4 bases from V and 3 bases from J, with 17 bases between. CDR1 and CDR2 (germline): SGHRS, YFSETQ. The CDR3 extends over 16 amino acids. This CDR3 is CASSIATGGVGNTIYF. DNA for the CDR3: TGCGCCAGCAGCATCGCAACGGGGGGCGTTGGAAACACCATATATTTT.